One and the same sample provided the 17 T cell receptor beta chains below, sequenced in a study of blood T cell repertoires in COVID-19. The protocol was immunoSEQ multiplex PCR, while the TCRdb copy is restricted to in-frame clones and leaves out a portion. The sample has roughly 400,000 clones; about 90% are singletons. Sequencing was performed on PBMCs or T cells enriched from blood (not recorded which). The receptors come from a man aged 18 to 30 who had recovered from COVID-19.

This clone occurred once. CDR3 sequence: CASSFWPRRRAVNSPLHF. In DNA form, the CDR3 reads TGCGCCAGCAGCTTTTGGCCTCGCAGGAGGGCTGTGAATTCACCCCTCCACTTT. This chain joins TRBV5-1 and TRBJ1-6; D is undetermined. CDR3 length equals 18 residues. CDR1 and CDR2 from the germline V gene are SGHRS and YFSETQ. Trimming took off 2 bases at V and 7 bases at J, with 22 bases between the two ends.

CDR3 sequence (DNA): TGTGCCAGCAGCTCCAGGGTTCTAGACGAGCAGTACTTC. It yields the protein CASSSRVLDEQYF. The V gene is TRBV7-3, the J gene TRBJ2-7; possible D gene TRBD1, 5 bases. The CDR3 is made up of 13 amino acids. Germline V CDR1 and CDR2: SGHTA, FQGTGA. V lost 4 bases, J lost 5 bases, and 12 bases lay in between.

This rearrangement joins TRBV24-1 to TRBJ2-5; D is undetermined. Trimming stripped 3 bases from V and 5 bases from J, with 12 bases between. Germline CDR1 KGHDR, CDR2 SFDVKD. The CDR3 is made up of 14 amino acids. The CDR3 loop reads CATSDPGRMETQYF. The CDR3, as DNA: TGTGCCACCAGTGATCCAGGCCGGATGGAGACCCAGTACTTC.

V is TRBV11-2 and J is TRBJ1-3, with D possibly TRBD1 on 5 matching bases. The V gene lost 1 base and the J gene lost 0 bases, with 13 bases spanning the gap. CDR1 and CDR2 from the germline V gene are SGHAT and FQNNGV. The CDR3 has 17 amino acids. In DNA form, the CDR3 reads TGTGCCAGCAGCTTAGTACCTGGGGGGAGCTCTGGAAACACCATATATTTT. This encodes CASSLVPGGSSGNTIYF.

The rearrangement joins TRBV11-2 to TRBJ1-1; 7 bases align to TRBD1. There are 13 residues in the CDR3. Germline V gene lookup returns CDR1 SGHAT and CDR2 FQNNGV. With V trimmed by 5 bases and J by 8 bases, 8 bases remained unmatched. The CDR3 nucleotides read TGTGCCAGCAGCCCGACAGGGCGGATCGAAGCTTTCTTT. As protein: CASSPTGRIEAFF.

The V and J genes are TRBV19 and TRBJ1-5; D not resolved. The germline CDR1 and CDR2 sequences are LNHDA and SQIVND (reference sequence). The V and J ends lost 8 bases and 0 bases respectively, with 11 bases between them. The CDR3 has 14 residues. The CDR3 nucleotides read TGTGCCAGTTCGGACGGGAATAGCAATCAGCCCCAGCATTTT. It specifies CASSDGNSNQPQHF.

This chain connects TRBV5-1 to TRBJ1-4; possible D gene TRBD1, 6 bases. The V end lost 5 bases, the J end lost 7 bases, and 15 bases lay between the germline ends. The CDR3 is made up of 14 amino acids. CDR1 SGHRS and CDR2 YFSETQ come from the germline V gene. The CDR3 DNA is TGCGCCAGCAGGGACAGCAGGGCTGGTGAAAAACTGTTTTTT. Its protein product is CASRDSRAGEKLFF.

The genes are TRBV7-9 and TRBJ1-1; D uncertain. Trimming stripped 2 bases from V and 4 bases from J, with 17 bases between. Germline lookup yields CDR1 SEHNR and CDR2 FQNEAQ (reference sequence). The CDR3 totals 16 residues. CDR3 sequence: CASSLMTGSVGTEAFF. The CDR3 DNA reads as TGTGCCAGCAGCTTAATGACGGGGTCGGTTGGCACTGAAGCTTTCTTT.

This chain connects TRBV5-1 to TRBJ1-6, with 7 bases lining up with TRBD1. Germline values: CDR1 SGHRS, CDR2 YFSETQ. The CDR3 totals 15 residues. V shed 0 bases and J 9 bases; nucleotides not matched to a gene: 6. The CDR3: CASSLGDREVSPLHF. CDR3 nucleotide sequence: TGCGCCAGCAGCTTGGGAGACAGGGAGGTTTCACCCCTCCACTTT.

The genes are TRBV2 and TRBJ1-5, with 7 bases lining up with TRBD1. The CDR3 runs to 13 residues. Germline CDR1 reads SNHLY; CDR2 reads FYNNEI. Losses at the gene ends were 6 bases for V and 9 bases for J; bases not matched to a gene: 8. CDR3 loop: CASRGTDSSPQHF. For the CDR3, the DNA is TGTGCCAGCAGGGGGACAGATAGTTCGCCCCAGCATTTT.

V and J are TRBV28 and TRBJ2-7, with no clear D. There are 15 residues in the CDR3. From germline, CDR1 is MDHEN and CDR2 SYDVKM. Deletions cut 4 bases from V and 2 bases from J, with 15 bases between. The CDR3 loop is CASSSAAAETYEQYF. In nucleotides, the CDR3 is TGTGCCAGCAGTTCTGCGGCCGCTGAGACCTACGAGCAGTACTTC.

The CDR3 DNA follows: TGTGCCAGCAGTTCCCTCGGACAGGGGCTAGGGGATACGCAGTATTTT. Translated, it gives CASSSLGQGLGDTQYF. The rearrangement joins TRBV6-6 to TRBJ2-3; TRBD1 matches at 9 bases. CDR1 is MNHNY, CDR2 SVGAGI, per germline (reference sequence). The CDR3 has 16 amino acids. The trim removed 4 bases at V and 6 bases at J, leaving 11 bases unmatched.

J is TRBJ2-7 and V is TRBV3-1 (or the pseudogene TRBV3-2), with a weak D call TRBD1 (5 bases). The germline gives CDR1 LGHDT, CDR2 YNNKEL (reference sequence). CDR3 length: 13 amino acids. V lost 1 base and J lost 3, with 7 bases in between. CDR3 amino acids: CASSQGTIYEQYF. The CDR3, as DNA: TGTGCCAGCAGCCAAGGGACAATCTACGAGCAGTACTTC.

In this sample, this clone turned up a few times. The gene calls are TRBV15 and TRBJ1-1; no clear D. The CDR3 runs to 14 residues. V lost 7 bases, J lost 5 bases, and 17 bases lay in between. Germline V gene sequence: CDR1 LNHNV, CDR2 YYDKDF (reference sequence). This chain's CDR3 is CATTGSGLWTEAFF. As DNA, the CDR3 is TGTGCCACCACCGGGTCGGGGTTATGGACTGAAGCTTTCTTT.

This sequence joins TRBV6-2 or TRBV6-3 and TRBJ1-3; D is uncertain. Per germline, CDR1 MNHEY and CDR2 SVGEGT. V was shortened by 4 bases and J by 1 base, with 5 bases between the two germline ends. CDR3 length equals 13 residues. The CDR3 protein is CASSFASGNTIYF. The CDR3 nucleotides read TGTGCCAGCAGTTTTGCGTCTGGAAACACCATATATTTT.

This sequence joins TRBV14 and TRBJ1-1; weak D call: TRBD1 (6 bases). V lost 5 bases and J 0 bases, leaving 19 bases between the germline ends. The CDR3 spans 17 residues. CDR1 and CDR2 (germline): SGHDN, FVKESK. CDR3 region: CASSVSGAKRLNTEAFF. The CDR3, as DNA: TGTGCCAGCAGCGTCTCAGGGGCGAAGAGATTGAACACTGAAGCTTTCTTT.

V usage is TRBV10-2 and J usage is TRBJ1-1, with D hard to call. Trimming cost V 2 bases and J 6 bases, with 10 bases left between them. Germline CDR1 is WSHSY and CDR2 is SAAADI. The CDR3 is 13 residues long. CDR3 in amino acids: CASSEEALAEAFF. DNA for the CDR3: TGCGCCAGCAGTGAGGAGGCGCTTGCTGAAGCTTTCTTT.